A single sample gave rise to the 7 T cell receptor beta chains below, sequenced in a study of cytomegalovirus exposure and HLA in healthy donors. Method: immunoSEQ multiplex PCR; TCRdb's copy keeps in-frame clones and lacks some. The profile shows a few hundred thousand clones, approximately 88% of them singletons. Sequenced: PBMCs. The receptors were sampled from a woman in her 30s in good health and CMV-seropositive.

Only a few counts were recorded for this clone. V and J are TRBV5-6 and TRBJ1-2, with D unresolved. V gave up 2 bases and J gave up 8 bases, with 13 bases separating them. Germline V gene sequence: CDR1 SGHDT, CDR2 YYEEEE. The CDR3 runs to 13 residues. The CDR3 DNA follows: TGTGCCAGCAGCTTTGTGGGGTTCGGGGGCTACACCTTC. Residues: CASSFVGFGGYTF.

This chain links TRBV28 with TRBJ2-7; 8 positions match TRBD2. Germline CDR1 and CDR2: MDHEN and SYDVKM. V lost 4 bases, J lost 2 bases, and 10 bases stayed unmatched. The CDR3 is 16 amino acids. CDR3 in amino acids: CASSSSRAGGPYEQYF. DNA for the CDR3: TGTGCCAGCAGTTCTTCTCGGGCGGGAGGCCCCTACGAGCAGTACTTC.

This chain joins TRBV27 and TRBJ1-2; no clear D. CDR3 length: 12 residues. Trimming cost V 5 bases and J 6 bases, with 10 bases left between them. Germline V gene lookup returns CDR1 MNHEY and CDR2 SMNVEV (reference sequence). CDR3 sequence (DNA): TGTGCCAGCAGTGGCAGGCTTGATGGCTACACCTTC. It encodes CASSGRLDGYTF.

The chain joins TRBV6-1 to TRBJ2-2; D ambiguous. The germline V and J ends were trimmed by 6 bases and 6 bases, with 8 bases remaining between them. Germline CDR1 and CDR2: MNHNS and SASEGT. CDR3 length: 12 residues. The CDR3 DNA is TGTGCCAGCAGAGACCCGGCCGGGGAGCTGTTTTTT. Protein: CASRDPAGELFF.

J is TRBJ2-5 and V is TRBV5-6, with unresolved D. Germline CDR1 SGHDT, CDR2 YYEEEE. Between the trimmed V and J ends, which lost 2 bases and 5 bases, there was a span of 10 bases. The CDR3 runs to 13 residues. The CDR3 is CASSFWTGETQYF. Here the CDR3 DNA reads TGTGCCAGCAGCTTCTGGACGGGTGAGACCCAGTACTTC.

Remarks on this clone: Other DNA sequences from this sample encode an identical CDR3 as well. This sequence joins TRBV6-5 and TRBJ1-1, with D perhaps TRBD1 (5 bases). Looked up from germline, CDR1 is MNHEY and CDR2 is SVGAGI. This CDR3 contains 11 residues. The V end lost 2 bases, the J end lost 11 bases, and 9 bases lay between the germline ends. The CDR3: CASSYGTEAFF. DNA of the CDR3: TGTGCCAGCAGTTACGGGACCGAGGCTTTCTTT.

The chain carries TRBV12-1 and TRBJ2-4; the listed D gene, TRBD2, was not tested against the DNA. TRBV12-1 is a documented pseudogene. The CDR3 runs 13 residues. The CDR3 loop is CASSAGLADIQYF. As DNA, the CDR3 is TGTGCCAGCAGCGCGGGACTGGCGGACATTCAGTACTTC.